These 13 T cell receptor beta chains originate from one sample sequenced in a study of CD8 T cells in ankylosing spondylitis. Overall study findings and caveats: A TCR beta motif made of eight highly homologous variants seemed typical of ankylosing spondylitis blood.

For these TCRs, the target antigens are not known. In TCRdb, the 5' RACE reads were re-called with MiXCR into one record per CDR3 protein. Here the sample spans about 800,000 distinct CDR3 sequences, 10% to 15% being singletons. Input material: blood, either unsorted or a sorted T cell fraction (not recorded which). These receptors all stem from a male donor with ankylosing spondylitis.

V is TRBV20-1 and J is TRBJ2-7, with 7 bases fitting TRBD1. The junction had 12 bases not matched to a gene; V was cut back by 4 bases and J by 3 bases. CDR1 is DFQATT, CDR2 SNEGSKA, per germline (reference sequence). This CDR3 has 15 amino acids. CDR3 in DNA: TGCAGTGCTACCGAAGGTAACAGACAGGGCTACGAGCAGTACTTC. As protein: CSATEGNRQGYEQYF.

There are many counts of this clonotype. The chain is built from TRBV7-2 and TRBJ1-4, with D perhaps TRBD1 (6 bases). V was clipped by 7 bases and J by 4 bases, with 13 bases between them. This CDR3 is 14 amino acids long. Germline-derived CDR1 and CDR2 are SGHTA and FQGNSA. CDR3 sequence (DNA): TGTGCCAGCACCCGGGGACAAGTTAATGAAAAACTGTTTTTT. It encodes CASTRGQVNEKLFF.

This clonotype was detected only a few times. This chain joins TRBV9 and TRBJ2-5; 8 bases agree with TRBD1. The CDR3 is 13 residues long. Losses at the gene ends were 4 bases for V and 4 bases for J; bases not matched to a gene: 3. CDR1 is SGDLS and CDR2 is YYNGEE in the germline V gene. The CDR3: CASSIGQGETQYF. The CDR3 nucleotides are TGTGCCAGCAGCATCGGACAGGGAGAGACCCAGTACTTC.

The chain carries TRBV7-2 and TRBJ2-3, with TRBD1 matching over 7 bases. This CDR3 is built from 17 residues. CDR1 is SGHTA and CDR2 is FQGNSA in the germline V gene. J was trimmed by 2 bases and V by 1 base; bases with no gene match: 9. CDR3 sequence: CASSLVPNRGSTDTQYF. In DNA, the CDR3 is TGTGCCAGCAGCTTAGTCCCGAACAGGGGTTCCACAGATACGCAGTATTTT.

The V gene is TRBV24-1, the J gene TRBJ2-1; TRBD2 agrees at 8 bases. The CDR3 is 15 residues long. Germline-derived CDR1 and CDR2 are KGHDR and SFDVKD. The trim removed 8 bases at V and 9 bases at J, leaving 14 bases unmatched. The CDR3 bases are TGTGCCACCATGGGGACCGAGCGGGAGACGGGTGAGCAGTTCTTC. Residues: CATMGTERETGEQFF.

This clonotype was detected only a few times. The rearrangement uses TRBV24-1 and TRBJ2-7; 8 bases line up with TRBD1. Trimming at V came to 4 bases and at J to 2 bases, leaving 6 bases not matched to a gene. The germline V gene encodes CDR1 KGHDR and CDR2 SFDVKD. The CDR3 is 15 amino acids. CDR3 in amino acids: CATSDPDRGPYEQYF. Written as DNA, the CDR3 is TGTGCCACCAGTGACCCTGACAGGGGTCCCTACGAGCAGTACTTC.

This clonotype occurred many times. V gene TRBV15 combines with J gene TRBJ1-1; D is ambiguous. V gave up 5 bases and J gave up 2 bases, with 9 bases separating them. This CDR3 region has 13 residues. Germline CDR1 and CDR2: LNHNV and YYDKDF (reference sequence). CDR3 bases: TGTGCCACCAGCGTCAACGTTAACACTGAAGCTTTCTTT. Encoded protein: CATSVNVNTEAFF.

This clonotype was seen at least ten times. This sequence joins TRBV20-1 and TRBJ2-7; 7 bases are a match to TRBD2. Trimming at V came to 0 bases and at J to 2 bases, leaving 7 bases not matched to a gene. Germline lookup yields CDR1 DFQATT and CDR2 SNEGSKA (reference sequence). The CDR3 is 15 residues long. This CDR3 reads CSARDHRGVTYEQYF. CDR3 in DNA: TGCAGTGCTAGAGATCACCGGGGGGTCACCTACGAGCAGTACTTC.

This chain links TRBV12-3 or TRBV12-4 with TRBJ2-1; maybe TRBD1 (6 bases). V lost 0 bases to trimming and J lost 10 bases, with 10 bases between them. This CDR3 contains 13 residues. The CDR3 region is CASSLATGREQFF. DNA for the CDR3: TGTGCCAGCAGTTTAGCAACAGGGCGGGAGCAGTTCTTC.

This clonotype has at least ten counts. The V gene is TRBV4-3, the J gene TRBJ1-1, with D unclear. Trimming took 0 bases from V and 0 from J, leaving 11 bases between them. Germline lookup yields CDR1 LGHNA and CDR2 YSLEER. This CDR3 has 16 amino acids. The CDR3 region has the DNA TGCGCCAGCAGCCAAGATCTTCACACCTTGAACACTGAAGCTTTCTTT. Translating gives CASSQDLHTLNTEAFF.

This clonotype was counted once. The chain carries TRBV4-3 and TRBJ2-2; possibly TRBD1 or TRBD2 for D (5 bases each). The CDR3 is 15 amino acids. CDR1 and CDR2 (germline): LGHNA, YSLEER. The V end was cut by 1 base, the J end by 7 bases, with 13 bases between. CDR3 nucleotide sequence: TGCGCCAGCAGCCAAGGGTGGGGGATGGTCGGGGAGCTGTTTTTT. It codes for CASSQGWGMVGELFF.

At least ten counts were recorded for this clonotype. This chain links TRBV5-5 with TRBJ1-5; D remains unclear. This CDR3 comprises 14 residues. Trimming removed 1 base from V and 5 bases from J, with 10 bases in between. CDR1 is SGHKS, CDR2 YYEKEE, per germline (reference sequence). The CDR3 region is CASSLSAGDQPQHF. The CDR3 bases are TGTGCCAGCAGCTTGAGCGCAGGAGATCAGCCCCAGCATTTT. Variable domain in full (rest from reference TRBV5-5 and TRBJ1-5): DAGVTQSPTHLIKTRGQQVTLRCSPISGHKSVSWYQQVLGQGPQFIFQYYEKEERGRGNFPDRFSARQFPNYSSELNVNALLLGDSALYLCASSLSAGDQPQHFGDGTRLSIL.

This clonotype was observed a few times. The chain uses TRBV6-1 and TRBJ1-4; possible D gene TRBD1, 5 bases. Germline CDR1 reads MNHNS; CDR2 reads SASEGT. V lost 4 bases to trimming and J lost 10 bases, with 19 bases between them. CDR3 length: 15 residues. The CDR3 nucleotides are TGTGCCAGCAGTGGGGGGACCAAACCACGAGGAAAACTGTTTTTT. Translating it yields CASSGGTKPRGKLFF.